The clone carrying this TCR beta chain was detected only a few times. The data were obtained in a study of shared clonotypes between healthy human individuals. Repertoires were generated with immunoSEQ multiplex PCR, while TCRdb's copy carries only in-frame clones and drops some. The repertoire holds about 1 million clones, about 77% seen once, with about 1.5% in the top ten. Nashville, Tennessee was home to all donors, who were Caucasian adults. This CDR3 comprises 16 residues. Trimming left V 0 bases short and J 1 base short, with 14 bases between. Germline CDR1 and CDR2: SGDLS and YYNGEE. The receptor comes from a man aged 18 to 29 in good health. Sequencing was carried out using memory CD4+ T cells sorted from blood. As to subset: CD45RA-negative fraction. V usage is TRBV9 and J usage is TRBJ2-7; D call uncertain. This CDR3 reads CASSVAIAETSYEQYF. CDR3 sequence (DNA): TGTGCCAGCAGCGTAGCTATTGCGGAAACTTCCTACGAGCAGTACTTC.